The text below deals with one T cell receptor beta chain. These data originate in a study of blood T cell repertoires in COVID-19. As for the study in general: Both acute and convalescent COVID-19 samples were obtained from the United States, Italy and Spain. PBMCs, B-cell-depleted T cells, or T cells provided the cDNA or gDNA that made up the material.

Per the original data handling: Estimation of nucleated cell counts relied on the amplification of reference gene primers. Measured with immunoSEQ multiplex PCR; TCRdb has only the in-frame clones, and not every one. The V and J calls and clone size were taken over from that table, and D and trimming were inferred from the DNA. The repertoire holds tens of thousands of clones, around 91% seen once, with around 1% in the top ten. The sequence was collected from a woman in her forties or fifties in a cohort sampled during active COVID-19. The sequencing sample was made of peripheral blood.

CDR3 protein: CSASLVNEQYF. CDR3 in DNA: TGCAGTGCTAGTCTAGTAAACGAGCAGTACTTC. The chain uses TRBV20-1 and TRBJ2-7; D gene uncertain. Trimming left V 3 bases short and J 5 bases short, with 8 bases between. CDR3 length: 11 amino acids. The germline gives CDR1 DFQATT, CDR2 SNEGSKA (reference sequence).